This entry describes one TCR beta chain. Per germline, CDR1 KGHSH and CDR2 LQKENI. The CDR3 length is 14 residues. The junction had 8 bases not matched to a gene; V was cut back by 6 bases and J by 6 bases. Survey-level TCR beta sequencing used the immunoSEQ assay. TCRdb's copy holds only in-frame clones and misses some; the assay was immunoSEQ multiplex PCR. The table includes some 48,000 clones, 85% to 95% detected once. The TCR comes from a man aged 35-49 years with rheumatoid arthritis. The sample comprised PBMCs. V gene TRBV18 combines with J gene TRBJ1-2, with 9 bases lining up with TRBD1. The CDR3: CASSPPGQGDGYTF. CDR3 coding DNA: TGTGCCAGCTCCCCTCCGGGACAGGGTGATGGCTACACCTTC.